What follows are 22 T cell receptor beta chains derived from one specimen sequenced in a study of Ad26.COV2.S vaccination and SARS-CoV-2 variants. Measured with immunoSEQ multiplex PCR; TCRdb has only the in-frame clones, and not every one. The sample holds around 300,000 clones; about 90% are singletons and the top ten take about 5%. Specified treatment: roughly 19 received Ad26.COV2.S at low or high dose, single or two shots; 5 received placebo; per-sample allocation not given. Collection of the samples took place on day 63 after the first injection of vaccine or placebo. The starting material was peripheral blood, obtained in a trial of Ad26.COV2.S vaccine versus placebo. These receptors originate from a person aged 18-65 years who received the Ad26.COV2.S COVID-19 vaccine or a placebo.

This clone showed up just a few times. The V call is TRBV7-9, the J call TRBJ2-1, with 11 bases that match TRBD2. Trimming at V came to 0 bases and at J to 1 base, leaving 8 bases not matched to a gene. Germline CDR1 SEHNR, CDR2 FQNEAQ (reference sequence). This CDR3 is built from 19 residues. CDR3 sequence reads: CASSLAQLPSGGSYNEQFF. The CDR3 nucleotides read TGTGCCAGCAGCTTAGCGCAATTGCCTAGCGGGGGGTCCTACAATGAGCAGTTCTTC.

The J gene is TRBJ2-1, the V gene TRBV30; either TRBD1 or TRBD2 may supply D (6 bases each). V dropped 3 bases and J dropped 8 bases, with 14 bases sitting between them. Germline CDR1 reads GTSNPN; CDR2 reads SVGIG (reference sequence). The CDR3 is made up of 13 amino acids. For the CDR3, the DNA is TGTGCCTGGAGCCTGGGGGGCCGGGATGAGCAGTTCTTC. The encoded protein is CAWSLGGRDEQFF.

The CDR3 spells CASSEDGTGPYEQYF. As DNA, the CDR3 is TGTGCCAGCAGTGAAGACGGGACAGGGCCCTACGAGCAGTACTTC. V usage is TRBV2 and J usage is TRBJ2-7, with TRBD1 matching 9 bases. The CDR3 totals 15 residues. The ends lost 1 base at V and 2 bases at J; junction bases unmatched: 3. CDR1 and CDR2 from the germline V gene are SNHLY and FYNNEI. Looking up the rest from reference TRBV2 and TRBJ2-7 gives the full variable domain: EPEVTQTPSHQVTQMGQEVILRCVPISNHLYFYWYRQILGQKVEFLVSFYNNEISEKSEIFDDQFSVERPDGSNFTLKIRSTKLEDSAMYFCASSEDGTGPYEQYFGPGTRLTVT.

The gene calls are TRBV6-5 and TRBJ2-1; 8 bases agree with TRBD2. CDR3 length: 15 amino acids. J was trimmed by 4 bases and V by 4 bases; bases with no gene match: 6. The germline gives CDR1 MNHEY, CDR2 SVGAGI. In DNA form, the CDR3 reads TGTGCCAGCAGTTTAAGCGGGAGCTCATACAATGAGCAGTTCTTC. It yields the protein CASSLSGSSYNEQFF.

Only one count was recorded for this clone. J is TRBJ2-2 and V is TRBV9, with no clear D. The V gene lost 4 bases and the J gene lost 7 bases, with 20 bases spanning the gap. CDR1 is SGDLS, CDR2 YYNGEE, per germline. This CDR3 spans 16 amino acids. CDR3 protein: CASSPFGPSLYGELFF. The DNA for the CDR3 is TGTGCCAGCAGCCCGTTCGGGCCCTCTCTCTACGGGGAGCTGTTTTTT.

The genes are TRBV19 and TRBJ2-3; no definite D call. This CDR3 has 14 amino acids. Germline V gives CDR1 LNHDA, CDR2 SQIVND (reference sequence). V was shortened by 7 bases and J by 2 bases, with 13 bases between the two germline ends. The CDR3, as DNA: TGTGCCAGTACTGGCGCATCCCACACAGATACGCAGTATTTT. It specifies CASTGASHTDTQYF.

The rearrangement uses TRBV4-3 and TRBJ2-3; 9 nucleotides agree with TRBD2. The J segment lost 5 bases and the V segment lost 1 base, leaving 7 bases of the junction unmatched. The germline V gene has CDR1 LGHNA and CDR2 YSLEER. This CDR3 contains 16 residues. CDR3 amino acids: CASSQGYLAGRDTQYF. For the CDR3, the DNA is TGCGCCAGCAGCCAAGGCTATCTAGCGGGACGAGATACGCAGTATTTT.

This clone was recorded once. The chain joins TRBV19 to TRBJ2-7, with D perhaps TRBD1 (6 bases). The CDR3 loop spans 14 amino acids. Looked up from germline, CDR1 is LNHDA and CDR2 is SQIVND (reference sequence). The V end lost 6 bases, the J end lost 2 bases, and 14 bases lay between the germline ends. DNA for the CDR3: TGTGCCAGTAGGAACAGGGATGTGCCCTACGAGCAGTACTTC. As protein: CASRNRDVPYEQYF.

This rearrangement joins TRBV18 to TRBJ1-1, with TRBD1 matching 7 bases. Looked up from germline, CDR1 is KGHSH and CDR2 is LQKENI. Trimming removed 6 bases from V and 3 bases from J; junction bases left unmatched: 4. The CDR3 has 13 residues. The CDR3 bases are TGTGCCAGCTCCCGCGGGACAGACACTGAAGCTTTCTTT. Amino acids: CASSRGTDTEAFF. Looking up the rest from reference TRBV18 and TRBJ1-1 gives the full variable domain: NAGVMQNPRHLVRRRGQEARLRCSPMKGHSHVYWYRQLPEEGLKFMVYLQKENIIDESGMPKERFSAEFPKEGPSILRIQQVVRGDSAAYFCASSRGTDTEAFFGQGTRLTVV.

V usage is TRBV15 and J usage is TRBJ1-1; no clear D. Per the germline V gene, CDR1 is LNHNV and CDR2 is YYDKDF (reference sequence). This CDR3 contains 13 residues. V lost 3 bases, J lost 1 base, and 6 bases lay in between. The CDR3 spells CATSSWPNTEAFF. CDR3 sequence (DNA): TGTGCCACCAGCAGCTGGCCGAACACTGAAGCTTTCTTT.

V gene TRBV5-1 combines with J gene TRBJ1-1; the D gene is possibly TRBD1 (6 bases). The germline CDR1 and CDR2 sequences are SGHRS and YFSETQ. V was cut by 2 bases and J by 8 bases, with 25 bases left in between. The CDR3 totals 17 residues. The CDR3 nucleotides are TGCGCCAGCAGCTTCCCAACCCCCGACGCCCCGGGGGGCGAAGCTTTCTTT. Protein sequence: CASSFPTPDAPGGEAFF.

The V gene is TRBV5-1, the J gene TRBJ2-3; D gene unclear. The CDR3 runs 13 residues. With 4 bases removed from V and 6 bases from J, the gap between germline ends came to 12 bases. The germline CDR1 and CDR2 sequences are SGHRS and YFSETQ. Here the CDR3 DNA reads TGCGCCAGCAGCCCAGACCTGGGCGATACGCAGTATTTT. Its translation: CASSPDLGDTQYF.

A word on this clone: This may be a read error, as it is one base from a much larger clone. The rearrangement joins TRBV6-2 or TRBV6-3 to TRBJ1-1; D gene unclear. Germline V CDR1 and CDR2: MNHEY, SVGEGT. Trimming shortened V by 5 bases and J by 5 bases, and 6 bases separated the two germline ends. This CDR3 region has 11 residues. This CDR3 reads CASSRMTEAFF. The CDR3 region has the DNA TGTGCCAGCAGTCGGATGACTGAAGCTTTCTTT.

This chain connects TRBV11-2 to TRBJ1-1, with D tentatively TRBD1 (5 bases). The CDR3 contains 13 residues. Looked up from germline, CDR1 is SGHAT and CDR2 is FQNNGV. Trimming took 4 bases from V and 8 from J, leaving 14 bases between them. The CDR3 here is CASSSQKGEEAFF. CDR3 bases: TGTGCCAGCAGCTCGCAAAAAGGGGAGGAAGCTTTCTTT. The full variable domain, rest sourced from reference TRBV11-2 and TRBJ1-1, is EAGVAQSPRYKIIEKRQSVAFWCNPISGHATLYWYQQILGQGPKLLIQFQNNGVVDDSQLPKDRFSAERLKGVDSTLKIQPAKLEDSAVYLCASSSQKGEEAFFGQGTRLTVV.

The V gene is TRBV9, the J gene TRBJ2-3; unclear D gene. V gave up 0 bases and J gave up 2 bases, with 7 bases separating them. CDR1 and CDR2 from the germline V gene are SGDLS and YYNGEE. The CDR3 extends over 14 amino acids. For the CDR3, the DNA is TGTGCCAGCAGCGTAGTTTCCTACACAGATACGCAGTATTTT. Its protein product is CASSVVSYTDTQYF.

CDR3 sequence (DNA): TGCGCCAGCAGTGAGCGGCAGATCTCCTACGAGCAGTACTTC. It specifies CASSERQISYEQYF. The chain has TRBV10-2 and TRBJ2-7; no clear D. Germline values: CDR1 WSHSY, CDR2 SAAADI. V was pared by 2 bases and J by 0 bases, with 8 bases between. The CDR3 has 14 residues.

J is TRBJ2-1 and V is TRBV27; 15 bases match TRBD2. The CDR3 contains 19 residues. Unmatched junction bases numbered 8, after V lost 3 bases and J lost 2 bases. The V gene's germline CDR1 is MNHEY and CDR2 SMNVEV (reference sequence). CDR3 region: CASSFGTSGGPIAYNEQFF. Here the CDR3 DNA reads TGTGCCAGCAGTTTCGGGACTAGCGGGGGGCCTATTGCCTACAATGAGCAGTTCTTC.

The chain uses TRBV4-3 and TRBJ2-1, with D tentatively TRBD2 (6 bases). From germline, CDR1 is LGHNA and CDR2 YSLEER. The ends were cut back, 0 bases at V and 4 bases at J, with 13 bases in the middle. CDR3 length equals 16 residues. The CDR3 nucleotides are TGCGCCAGCAGCCAAGATAACGGACTACCGTACAATGAGCAGTTCTTC. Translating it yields CASSQDNGLPYNEQFF.

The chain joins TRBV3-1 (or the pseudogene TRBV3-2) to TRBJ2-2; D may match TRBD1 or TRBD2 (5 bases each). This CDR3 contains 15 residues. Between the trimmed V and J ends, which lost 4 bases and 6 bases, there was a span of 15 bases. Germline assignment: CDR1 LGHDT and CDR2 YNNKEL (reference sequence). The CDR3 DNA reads TGTGCCAGCAGCCGTGGGGGTTTATTGTCCGGGGAGCTGTTTTTT. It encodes CASSRGGLLSGELFF.

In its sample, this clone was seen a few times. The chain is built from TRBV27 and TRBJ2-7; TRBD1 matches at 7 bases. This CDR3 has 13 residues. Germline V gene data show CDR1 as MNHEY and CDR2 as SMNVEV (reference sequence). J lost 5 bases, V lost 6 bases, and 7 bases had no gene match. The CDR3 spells CASSPTGLHEQYF. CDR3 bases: TGTGCCAGCAGCCCGACAGGGCTCCACGAGCAGTACTTC.

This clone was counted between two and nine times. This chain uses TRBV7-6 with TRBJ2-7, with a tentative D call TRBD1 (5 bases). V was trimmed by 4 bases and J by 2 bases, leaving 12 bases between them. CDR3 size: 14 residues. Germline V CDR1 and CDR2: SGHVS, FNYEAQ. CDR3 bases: TGTGCCAGCAGCTCCCCGGAACAGGCCTACGAGCAGTACTTC. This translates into CASSSPEQAYEQYF.

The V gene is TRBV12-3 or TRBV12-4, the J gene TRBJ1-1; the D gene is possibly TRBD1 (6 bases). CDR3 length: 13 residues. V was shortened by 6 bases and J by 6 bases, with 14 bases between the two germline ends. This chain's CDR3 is CASSSRGISEAFF. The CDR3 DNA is TGTGCCAGCAGCTCAAGGGGGATATCTGAAGCTTTCTTT.